What follows is one T cell receptor beta chain and its context. The antigen remains undetermined. The V gene lost 5 bases and the J gene lost 2 bases, with 16 bases spanning the gap. Germline V CDR1 and CDR2: SEHNR, FQNEAQ (reference sequence). The CDR3 is made up of 15 amino acids. These data are taken from a study of cytomegalovirus exposure and HLA in healthy donors. Study results and limitations: Sequencing likely generated an artifact that appeared as a cluster of highly shared sequence variants. An analysis was carried out at a later point. It showed that HLA-associated TCR beta chains were more clonally expanded than equally common non-associated chains.

PCR amplification relied on 60 Vbeta primers (plus 13 Jbeta primers). TCRdb's copy holds only in-frame clones and misses some; the assay was immunoSEQ multiplex PCR. The table records about 160,000 clones, 70% to 85% of them present only once. This clonotype was sampled from a man aged 40-55 years in good health and CMV-seronegative. This rearrangement joins TRBV7-9 to TRBJ2-7, with D perhaps TRBD1 (6 bases). The sample consisted of PBMCs. CDR3 bases: TGTGCCAGCAGCGGCAGCTTACAGGGCCCCTACGAGCAGTACTTC. Encoded protein: CASSGSLQGPYEQYF.